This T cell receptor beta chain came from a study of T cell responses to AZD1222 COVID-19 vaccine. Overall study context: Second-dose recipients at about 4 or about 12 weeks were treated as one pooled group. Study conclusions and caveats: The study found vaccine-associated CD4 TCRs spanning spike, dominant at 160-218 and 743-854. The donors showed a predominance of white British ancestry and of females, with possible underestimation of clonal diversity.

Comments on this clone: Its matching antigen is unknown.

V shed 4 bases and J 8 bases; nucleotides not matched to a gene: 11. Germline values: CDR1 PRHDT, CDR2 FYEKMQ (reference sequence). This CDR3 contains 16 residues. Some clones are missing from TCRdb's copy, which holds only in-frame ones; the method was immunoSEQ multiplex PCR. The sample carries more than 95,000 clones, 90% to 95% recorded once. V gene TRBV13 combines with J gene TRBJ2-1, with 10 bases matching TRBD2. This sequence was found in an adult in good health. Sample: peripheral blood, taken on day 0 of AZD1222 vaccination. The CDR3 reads CASSSYVAGGRDEQFF. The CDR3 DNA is TGTGCCAGCAGCTCCTACGTAGCGGGAGGACGCGATGAGCAGTTCTTC.